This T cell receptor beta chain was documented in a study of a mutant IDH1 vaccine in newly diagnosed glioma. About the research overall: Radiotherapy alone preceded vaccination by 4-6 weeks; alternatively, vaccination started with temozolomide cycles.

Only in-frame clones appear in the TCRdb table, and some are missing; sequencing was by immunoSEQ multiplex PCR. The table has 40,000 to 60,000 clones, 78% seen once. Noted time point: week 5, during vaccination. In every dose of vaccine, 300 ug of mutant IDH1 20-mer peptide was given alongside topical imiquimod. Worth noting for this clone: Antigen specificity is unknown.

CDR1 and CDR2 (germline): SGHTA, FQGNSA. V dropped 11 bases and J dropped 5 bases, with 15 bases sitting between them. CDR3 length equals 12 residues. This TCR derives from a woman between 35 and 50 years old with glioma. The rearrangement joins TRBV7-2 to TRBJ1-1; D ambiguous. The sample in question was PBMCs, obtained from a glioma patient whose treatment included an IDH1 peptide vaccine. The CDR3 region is CAARPRGTEAFF. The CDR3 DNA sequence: TGTGCCGCACGCCCCCGGGGAACTGAAGCTTTCTTT.